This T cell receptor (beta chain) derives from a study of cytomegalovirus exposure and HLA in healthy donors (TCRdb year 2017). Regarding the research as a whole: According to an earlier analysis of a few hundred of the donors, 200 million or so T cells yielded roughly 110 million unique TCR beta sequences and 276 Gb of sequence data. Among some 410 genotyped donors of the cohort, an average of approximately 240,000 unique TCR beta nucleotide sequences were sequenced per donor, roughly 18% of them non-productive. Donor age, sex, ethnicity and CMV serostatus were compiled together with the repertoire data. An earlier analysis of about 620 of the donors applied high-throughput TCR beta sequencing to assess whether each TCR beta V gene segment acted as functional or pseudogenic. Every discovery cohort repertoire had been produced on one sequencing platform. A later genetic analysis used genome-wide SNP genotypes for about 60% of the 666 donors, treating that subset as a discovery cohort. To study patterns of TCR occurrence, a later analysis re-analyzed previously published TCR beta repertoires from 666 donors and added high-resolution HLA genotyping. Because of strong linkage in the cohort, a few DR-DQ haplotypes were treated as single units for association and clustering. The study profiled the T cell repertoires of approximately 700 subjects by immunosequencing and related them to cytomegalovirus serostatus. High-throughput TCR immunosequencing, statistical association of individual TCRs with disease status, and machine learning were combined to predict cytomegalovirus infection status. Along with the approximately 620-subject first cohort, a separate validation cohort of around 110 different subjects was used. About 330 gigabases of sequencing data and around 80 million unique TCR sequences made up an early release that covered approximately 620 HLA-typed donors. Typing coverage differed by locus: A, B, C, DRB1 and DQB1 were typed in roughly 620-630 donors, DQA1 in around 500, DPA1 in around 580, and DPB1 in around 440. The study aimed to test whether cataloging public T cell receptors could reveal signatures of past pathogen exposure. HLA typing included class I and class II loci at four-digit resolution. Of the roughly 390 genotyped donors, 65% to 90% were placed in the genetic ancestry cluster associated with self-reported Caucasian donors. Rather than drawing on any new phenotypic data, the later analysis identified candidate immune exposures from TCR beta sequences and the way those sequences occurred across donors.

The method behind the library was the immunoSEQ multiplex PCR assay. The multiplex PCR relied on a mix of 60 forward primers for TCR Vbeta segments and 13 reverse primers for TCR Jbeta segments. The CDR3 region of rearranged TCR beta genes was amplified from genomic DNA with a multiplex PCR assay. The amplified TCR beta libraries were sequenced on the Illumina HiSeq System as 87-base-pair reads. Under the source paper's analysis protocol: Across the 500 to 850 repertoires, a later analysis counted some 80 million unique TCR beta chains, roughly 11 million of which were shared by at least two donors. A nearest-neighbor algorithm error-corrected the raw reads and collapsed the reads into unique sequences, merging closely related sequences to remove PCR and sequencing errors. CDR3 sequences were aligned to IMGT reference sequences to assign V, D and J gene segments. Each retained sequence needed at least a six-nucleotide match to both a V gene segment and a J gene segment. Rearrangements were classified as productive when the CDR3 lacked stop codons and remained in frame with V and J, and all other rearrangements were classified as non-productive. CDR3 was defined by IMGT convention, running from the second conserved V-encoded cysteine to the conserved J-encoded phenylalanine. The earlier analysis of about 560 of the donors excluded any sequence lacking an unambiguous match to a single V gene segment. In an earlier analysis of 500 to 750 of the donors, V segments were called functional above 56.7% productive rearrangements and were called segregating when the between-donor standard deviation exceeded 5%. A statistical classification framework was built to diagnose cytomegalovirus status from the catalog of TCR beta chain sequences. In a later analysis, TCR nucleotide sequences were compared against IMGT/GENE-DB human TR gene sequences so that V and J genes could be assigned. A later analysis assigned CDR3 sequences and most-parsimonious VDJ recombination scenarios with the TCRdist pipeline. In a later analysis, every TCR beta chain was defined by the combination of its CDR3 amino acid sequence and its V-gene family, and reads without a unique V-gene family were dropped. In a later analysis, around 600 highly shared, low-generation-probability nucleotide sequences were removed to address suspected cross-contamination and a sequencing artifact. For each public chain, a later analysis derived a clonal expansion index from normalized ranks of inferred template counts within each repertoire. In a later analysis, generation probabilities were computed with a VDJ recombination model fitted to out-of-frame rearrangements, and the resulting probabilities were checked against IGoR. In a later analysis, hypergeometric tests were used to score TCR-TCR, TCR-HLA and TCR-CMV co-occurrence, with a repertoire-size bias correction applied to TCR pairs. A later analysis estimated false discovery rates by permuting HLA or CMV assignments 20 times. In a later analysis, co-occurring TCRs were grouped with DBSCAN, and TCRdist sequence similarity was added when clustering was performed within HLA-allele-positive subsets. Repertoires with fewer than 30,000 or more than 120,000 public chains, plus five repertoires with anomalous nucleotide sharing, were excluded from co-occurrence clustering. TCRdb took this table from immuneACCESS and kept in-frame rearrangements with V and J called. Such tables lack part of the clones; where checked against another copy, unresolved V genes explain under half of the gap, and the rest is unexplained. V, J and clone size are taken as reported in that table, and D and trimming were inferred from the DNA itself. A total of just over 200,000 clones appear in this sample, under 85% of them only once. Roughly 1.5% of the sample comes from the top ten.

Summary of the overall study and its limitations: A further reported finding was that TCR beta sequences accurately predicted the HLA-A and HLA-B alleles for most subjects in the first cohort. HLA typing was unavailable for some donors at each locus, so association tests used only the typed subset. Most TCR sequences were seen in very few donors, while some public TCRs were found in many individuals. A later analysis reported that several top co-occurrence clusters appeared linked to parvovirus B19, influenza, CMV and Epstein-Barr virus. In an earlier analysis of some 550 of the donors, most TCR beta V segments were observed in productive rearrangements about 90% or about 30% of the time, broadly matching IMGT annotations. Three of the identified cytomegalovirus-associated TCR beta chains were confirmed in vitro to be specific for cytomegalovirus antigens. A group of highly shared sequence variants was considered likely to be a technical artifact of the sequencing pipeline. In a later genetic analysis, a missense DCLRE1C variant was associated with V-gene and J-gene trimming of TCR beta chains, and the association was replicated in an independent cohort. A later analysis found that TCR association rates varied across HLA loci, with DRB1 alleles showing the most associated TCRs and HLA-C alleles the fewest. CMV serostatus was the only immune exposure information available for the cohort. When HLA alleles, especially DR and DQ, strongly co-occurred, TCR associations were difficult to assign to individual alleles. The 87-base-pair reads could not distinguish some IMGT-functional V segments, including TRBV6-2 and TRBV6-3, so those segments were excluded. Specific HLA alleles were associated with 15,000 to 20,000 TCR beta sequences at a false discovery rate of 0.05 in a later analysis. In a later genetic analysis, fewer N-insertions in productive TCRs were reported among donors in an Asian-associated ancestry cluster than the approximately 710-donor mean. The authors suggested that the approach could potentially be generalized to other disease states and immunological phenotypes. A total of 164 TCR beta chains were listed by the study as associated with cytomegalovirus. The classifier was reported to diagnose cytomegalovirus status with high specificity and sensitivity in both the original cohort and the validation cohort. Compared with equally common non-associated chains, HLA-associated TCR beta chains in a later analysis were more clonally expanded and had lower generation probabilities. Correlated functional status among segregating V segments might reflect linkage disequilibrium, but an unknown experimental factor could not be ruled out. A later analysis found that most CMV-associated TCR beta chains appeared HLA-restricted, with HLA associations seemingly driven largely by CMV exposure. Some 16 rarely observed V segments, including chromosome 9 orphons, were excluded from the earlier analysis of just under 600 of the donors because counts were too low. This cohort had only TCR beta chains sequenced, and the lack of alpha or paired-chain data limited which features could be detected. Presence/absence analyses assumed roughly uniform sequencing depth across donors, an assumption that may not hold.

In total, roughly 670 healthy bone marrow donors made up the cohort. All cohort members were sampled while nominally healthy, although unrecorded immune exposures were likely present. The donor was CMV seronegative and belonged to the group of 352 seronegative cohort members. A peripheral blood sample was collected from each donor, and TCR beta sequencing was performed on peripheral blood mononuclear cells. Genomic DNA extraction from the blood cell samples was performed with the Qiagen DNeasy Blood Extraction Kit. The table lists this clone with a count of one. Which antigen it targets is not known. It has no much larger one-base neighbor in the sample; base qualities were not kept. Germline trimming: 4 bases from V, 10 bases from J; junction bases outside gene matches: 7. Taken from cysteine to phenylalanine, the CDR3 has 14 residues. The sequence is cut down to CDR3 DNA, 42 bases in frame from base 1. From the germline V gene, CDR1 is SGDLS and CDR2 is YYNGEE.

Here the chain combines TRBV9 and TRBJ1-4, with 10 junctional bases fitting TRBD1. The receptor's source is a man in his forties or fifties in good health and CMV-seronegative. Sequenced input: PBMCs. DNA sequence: TGTGCCAGCAGCTCCTGGGACAGGGGAGGAAAACTGTTTTTT. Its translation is CASSSWDRGGKLFF.